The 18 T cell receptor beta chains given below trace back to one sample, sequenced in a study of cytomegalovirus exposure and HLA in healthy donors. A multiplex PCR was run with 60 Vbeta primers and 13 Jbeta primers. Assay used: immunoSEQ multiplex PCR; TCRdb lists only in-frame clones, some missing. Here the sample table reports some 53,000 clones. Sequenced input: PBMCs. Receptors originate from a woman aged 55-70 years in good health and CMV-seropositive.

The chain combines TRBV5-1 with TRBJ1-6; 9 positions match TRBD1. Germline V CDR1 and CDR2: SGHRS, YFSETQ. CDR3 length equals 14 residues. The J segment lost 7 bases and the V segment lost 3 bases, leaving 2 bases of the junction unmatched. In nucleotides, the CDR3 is TGCGCCAGCAGCTGGGACAGGGCGAATTCACCCCTCCACTTT. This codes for CASSWDRANSPLHF.

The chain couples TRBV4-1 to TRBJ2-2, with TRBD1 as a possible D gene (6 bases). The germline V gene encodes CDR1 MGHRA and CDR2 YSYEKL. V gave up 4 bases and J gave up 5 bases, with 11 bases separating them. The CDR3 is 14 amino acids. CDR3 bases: TGCGCCAGCAGCCTGGGGGCTATTACCGGGGAGCTGTTTTTT. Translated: CASSLGAITGELFF.

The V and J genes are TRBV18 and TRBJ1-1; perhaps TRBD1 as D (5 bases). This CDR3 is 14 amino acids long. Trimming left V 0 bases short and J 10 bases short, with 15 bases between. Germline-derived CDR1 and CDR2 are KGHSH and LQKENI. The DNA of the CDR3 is TGTGCCAGCTCACCACCGAATATGCCAAGGGGAGCTTTCTTT. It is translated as CASSPPNMPRGAFF.

DNA for the CDR3: TGCGCCAGCAGCCTCAGCGGGGGCGCCTACGAGCAGTACTTC. It translates to CASSLSGGAYEQYF. The chain links TRBV5-1 to TRBJ2-7; 8 bases fit TRBD2. The junction had 5 bases not matched to a gene; V was cut back by 4 bases and J by 2 bases. This CDR3 is built from 14 residues. CDR1 SGHRS and CDR2 YFSETQ come from the germline V gene.

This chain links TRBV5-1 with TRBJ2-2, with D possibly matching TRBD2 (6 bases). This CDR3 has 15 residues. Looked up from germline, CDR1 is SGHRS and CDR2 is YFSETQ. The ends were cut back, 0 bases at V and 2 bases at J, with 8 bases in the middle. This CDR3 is CASSLGRVNTGELFF. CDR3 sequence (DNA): TGCGCCAGCAGCTTGGGGAGGGTTAACACCGGGGAGCTGTTTTTT. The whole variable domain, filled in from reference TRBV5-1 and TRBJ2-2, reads KAGVTQTPRYLIKTRGQQVTLSCSPISGHRSVSWYQQTPGQGLQFLFEYFSETQRNKGNFPGRFSGRQFSNSRSEMNVSTLELGDSALYLCASSLGRVNTGELFFGEGSRLTVL.

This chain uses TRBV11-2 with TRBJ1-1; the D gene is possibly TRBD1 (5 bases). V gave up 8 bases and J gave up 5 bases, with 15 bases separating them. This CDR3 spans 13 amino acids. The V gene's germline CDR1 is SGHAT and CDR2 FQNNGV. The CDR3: CASVSQGGTEAFF. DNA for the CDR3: TGTGCCAGCGTCTCGCAGGGTGGGACTGAAGCTTTCTTT.

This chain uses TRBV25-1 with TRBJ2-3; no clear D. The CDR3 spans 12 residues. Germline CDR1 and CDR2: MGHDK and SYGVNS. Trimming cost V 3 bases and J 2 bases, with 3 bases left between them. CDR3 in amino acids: CASSDYTDTQYF. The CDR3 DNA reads TGTGCCAGCAGTGATTACACAGATACGCAGTATTTT. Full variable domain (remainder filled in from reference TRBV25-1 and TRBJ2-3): EADIYQTPRYLVIGTGKKITLECSQTMGHDKMYWYQQDPGMELHLIHYSYGVNSTEKGDLSSESTVSRIRTEHFPLTLESARPSHTSQYLCASSDYTDTQYFGPGTRLTVL.

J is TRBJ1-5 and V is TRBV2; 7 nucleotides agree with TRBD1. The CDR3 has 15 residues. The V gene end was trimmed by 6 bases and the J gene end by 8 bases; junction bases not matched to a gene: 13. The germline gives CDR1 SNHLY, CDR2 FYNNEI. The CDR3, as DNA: TGTGCCAGCAGATCGAAAGAGGGGGCTGTGGAGCCCCAGCATTTT. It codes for CASRSKEGAVEPQHF.

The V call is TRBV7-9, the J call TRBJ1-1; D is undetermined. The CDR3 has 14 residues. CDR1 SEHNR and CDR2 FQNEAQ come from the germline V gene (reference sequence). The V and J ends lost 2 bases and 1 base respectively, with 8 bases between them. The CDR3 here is CASSLRLANTEAFF. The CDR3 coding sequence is TGTGCCAGCAGCTTAAGGCTAGCGAACACTGAAGCTTTCTTT.

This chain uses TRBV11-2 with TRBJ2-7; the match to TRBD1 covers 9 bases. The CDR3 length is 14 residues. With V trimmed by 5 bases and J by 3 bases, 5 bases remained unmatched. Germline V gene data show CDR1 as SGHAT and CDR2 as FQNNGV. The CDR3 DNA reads TGTGCCAGCAGCACCGGGACAGGGTACTACGAGCAGTACTTC. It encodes CASSTGTGYYEQYF.

As DNA, the CDR3 is TGTGCCAGCAGCCAGCTAGACAGGGGATCGAATGAAAAACTGTTTTTT. Translating it yields CASSQLDRGSNEKLFF. This chain connects TRBV5-6 to TRBJ1-4; 8 nucleotides agree with TRBD1. V trimming: 4 bases; J trimming: 5 bases; junction bases outside the gene matches: 10. This CDR3 contains 16 residues. Germline V gene sequence: CDR1 SGHDT, CDR2 YYEEEE.

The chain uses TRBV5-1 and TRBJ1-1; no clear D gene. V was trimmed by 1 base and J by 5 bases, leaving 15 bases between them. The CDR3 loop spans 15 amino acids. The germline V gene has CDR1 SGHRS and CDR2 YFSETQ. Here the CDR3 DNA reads TGCGCCAGCAGCTTGAGGCGGTACGTTAGGACTGAAGCTTTCTTT. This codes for CASSLRRYVRTEAFF.

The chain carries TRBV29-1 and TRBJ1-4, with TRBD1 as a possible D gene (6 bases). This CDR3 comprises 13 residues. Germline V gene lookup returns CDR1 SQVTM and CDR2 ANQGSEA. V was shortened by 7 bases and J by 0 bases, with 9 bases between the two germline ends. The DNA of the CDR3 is TGCAGCGCCTCAGGGGCAACTAATGAAAAACTGTTTTTT. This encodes CSASGATNEKLFF.

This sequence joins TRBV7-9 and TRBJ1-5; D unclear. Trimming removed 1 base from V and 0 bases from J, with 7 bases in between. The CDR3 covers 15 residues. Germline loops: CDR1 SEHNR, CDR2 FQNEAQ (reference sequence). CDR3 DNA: TGTGCCAGCAGCTTAGGCAGACATAGCAATCAGCCCCAGCATTTT. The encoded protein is CASSLGRHSNQPQHF.

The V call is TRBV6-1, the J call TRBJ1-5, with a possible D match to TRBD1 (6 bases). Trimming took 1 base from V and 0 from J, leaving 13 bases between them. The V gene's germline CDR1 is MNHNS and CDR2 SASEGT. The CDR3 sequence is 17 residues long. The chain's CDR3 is CASSEVGAAYSNQPQHF. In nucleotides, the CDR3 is TGTGCCAGCAGTGAAGTGGGGGCAGCCTATAGCAATCAGCCCCAGCATTTT.

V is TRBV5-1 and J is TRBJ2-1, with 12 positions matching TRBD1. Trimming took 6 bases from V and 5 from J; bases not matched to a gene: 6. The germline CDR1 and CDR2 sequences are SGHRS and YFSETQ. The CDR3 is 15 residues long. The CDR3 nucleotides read TGCGCCAGCATGGACCGGGACAGGGGGCACAATGAGCAGTTCTTC. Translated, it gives CASMDRDRGHNEQFF.

The CDR3: CASSVAGTAYNEQFF. As DNA, the CDR3 is TGCGCCAGCAGCGTTGCCGGGACAGCATACAATGAGCAGTTCTTC. This chain links TRBV5-1 with TRBJ2-1; 7 nucleotides agree with TRBD1. The CDR3 has 15 amino acids. In germline, CDR1 is SGHRS, CDR2 YFSETQ. V trimming: 4 bases; J trimming: 4 bases; junction bases outside the gene matches: 8.

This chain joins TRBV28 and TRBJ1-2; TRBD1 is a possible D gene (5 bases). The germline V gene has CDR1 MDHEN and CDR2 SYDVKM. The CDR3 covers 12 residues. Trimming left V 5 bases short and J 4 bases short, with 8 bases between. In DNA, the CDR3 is TGTGCCAGCAGTCTGGGACTCTATGGCTACACCTTC. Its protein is CASSLGLYGYTF.